This T cell receptor beta chain was sequenced during a study of blood T cell repertoires in COVID-19 (TCRdb year 2020). Looking at the study overall: Samples from collaborators originated in the United States, Italy and Spain and spanned both the acute and convalescent phases of COVID-19. The material from the prospective study consisted of cDNA or gDNA derived from T cells, B-cell-depleted T cells, or PBMCs. The dataset comprised deeply sampled blood TCRbeta repertoires from subjects exposed to, actively infected with, or recovered from COVID-19. The repertoires were made available in a free public database intended to serve as a resource for research on the immune response to SARS-CoV-2. The samples were drawn from two sources: the first 160 participants of the ongoing ImmuneRACE study, and 950 to 1,500 subjects contributed by 6 global collaborators. The sample metadata nearly always contained a de-identified subject ID, COVID-19 status, age in years and sex. HLA class I and class II types, where available, came from metadata supplied by the sample provider rather than from assay-based typing.

Results the study describes overall, beyond this receptor: The amount of clinical and demographic metadata varied by source and participant and was provided uncurated.

Participants in the prospective study were enrolled through a virtual design, were aged roughly 18 to 100 years, and lived in roughly 24 United States geographic areas. To assign participants to cohorts, the prospective study relied on clinical history that participants themselves reported in a screening survey and a study questionnaire. Exposed participants had been in contact, within 2 weeks of entering the study, with a person who had a PCR-confirmed or clinician-diagnosed case of COVID-19. Mobile phlebotomists in the prospective study collected whole blood, serum and a nasopharyngeal or oropharyngeal swab from every participant. Participants in the prospective study had the option to provide additional blood draws and questionnaires over an approximately two-month period. Blood samples from the prospective study were shipped frozen or at room temperature prior to DNA extraction. With regard to this clone: This receptor's antigen is unknown. No base quality information exists; no much larger clone differs at one position.

TCRbeta CDR3 regions were amplified from genomic DNA by means of the immunoSEQ Assay, a bias-controlled multiplex PCR. The original methods were these. The number of nucleated cells in each sample was estimated by amplification of reference gene primers within the assay. To quantify the absolute abundance of each unique TCRbeta CDR3 rearrangement, sequence reads were collapsed and filtered. For each sample, productive Simpson clonality was calculated by taking the square root of Simpson's diversity index across productive rearrangements. TCRdb limited this immuneACCESS table to in-frame rearrangements with V and J called. A share of clones is missing; checked studies link under half to unresolved V genes, and the rest is unexplained. The V and J calls and clone size were taken over from that table, and D and trimming were inferred from the DNA. Recorded for this sample are approximately 260,000 clones; approximately 85% of them occurred a single time. The ten largest clonotypes hold more than 6.5% of the sample.

The CDR3 holds 16 amino acids from the cysteine to the phenylalanine. This entry keeps only the CDR3 DNA: 48 bases, framed from base 1. Unmatched junction bases come to 9, with V trimmed by 1 base and J by 2 bases. CDR1 GTSNPN and CDR2 SVGIG are derived from the germline V gene (reference sequence). The TCR was taken from a woman aged 45-65 years who had been exposed to COVID-19. Source material: PBMCs or T cells enriched from blood (not recorded which). The sequence is built from TRBV30 and TRBJ1-1; 8 junctional bases match TRBD1. CDR3 reads: CAWSAYQPGGNTEAFF. Read as DNA, the sequence is TGTGCCTGGAGTGCTTATCAACCAGGGGGCAACACTGAAGCTTTCTTT.